This T cell receptor beta chain was recorded in a study of blood T cell repertoires in COVID-19. CDR1 is SGDLS, CDR2 YYNGEE, per germline. V lost 4 bases and J 5 bases, leaving 16 bases between the germline ends. The CDR3 totals 15 residues. Under the authors' procedure: By means of reference gene primer amplification, nucleated cell counts were estimated. The protocol was immunoSEQ multiplex PCR, while the TCRdb copy is restricted to in-frame clones and leaves out a portion. That table supplies the V and J calls and clone size; D and trimming were determined from the DNA. The sample lists 120,000 or so clones; around 85% were seen once.

The clonotype comes from a woman aged 50 to 65 with acute or convalescent COVID-19. Sequenced: peripheral blood. This chain connects TRBV9 to TRBJ2-1, with a weak D call TRBD1 (5 bases). The CDR3 DNA reads as TGTGCCAGCAGCATTCAGGGTTTGGCGAACAATGAGCAGTTCTTC. This sequence encodes CASSIQGLANNEQFF.